This T cell receptor beta chain was profiled in a study of prognosis after radiotherapy for stage I lung cancer. At each of two time points, six milliliters of venous blood were taken. V lost 1 base to trimming and J lost 4 bases, with 11 bases between them. In germline, CDR1 is SGHRS, CDR2 YFSETQ. The CDR3 covers 14 residues. Study results and limitations: Patients who went on to get distant metastases had lower Shannon entropy after stereotactic body radiation therapy. The study found that unique TCR clone counts fell after stereotactic body radiation therapy, median around 10,000 versus 6,500.

Of note for this clonotype: Its antigen is not known.

Multiplex PCR in two rounds served to amplify TCR beta CDR3 from genomic DNA. Primers were specific to each TRBV and TRBJ gene in first-round PCR. One entry per CDR3 protein results from TCRdb running MiXCR on the multiplex PCR reads. The table records about 22,000 distinct CDR3 sequences, around two fifths of them present only once. The material sequenced was PBMCs, taken before or after stereotactic body radiation therapy (not recorded which). The chain couples TRBV5-1 to TRBJ1-1, with no clear D. This receptor was identified in a donor aged 50 or older with non-small cell lung cancer. CDR3 sequence reads: CASSLPSPGTEAFF. CDR3 in DNA: TGCGCCAGCAGCTTGCCCAGCCCTGGCACTGAAGCTTTCTTT.